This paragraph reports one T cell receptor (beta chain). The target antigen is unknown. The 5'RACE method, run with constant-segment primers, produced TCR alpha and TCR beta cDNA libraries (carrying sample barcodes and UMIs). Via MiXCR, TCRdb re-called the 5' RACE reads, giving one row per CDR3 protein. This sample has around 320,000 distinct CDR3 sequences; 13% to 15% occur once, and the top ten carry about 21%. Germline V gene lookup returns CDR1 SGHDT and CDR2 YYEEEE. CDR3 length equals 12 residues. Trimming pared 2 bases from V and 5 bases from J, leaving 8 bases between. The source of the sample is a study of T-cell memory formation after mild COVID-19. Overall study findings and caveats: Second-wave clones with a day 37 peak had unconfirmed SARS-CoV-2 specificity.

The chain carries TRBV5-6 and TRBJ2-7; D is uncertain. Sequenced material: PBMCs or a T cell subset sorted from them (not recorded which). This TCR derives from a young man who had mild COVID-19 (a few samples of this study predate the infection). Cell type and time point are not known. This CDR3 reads CASSFVGDEQYF. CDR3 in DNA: TGTGCCAGCAGCTTTGTAGGAGACGAGCAGTACTTC.